Sequencing of this T cell receptor beta chain was carried out in a study of OX40 agonist ivuxolimab in advanced cancers. Whole-study context: The treatment was a fully human IgG2 OX40 agonist, ivuxolimab. Three patients, one with hepatocellular carcinoma and two with cutaneous melanoma, responded partially.

Study-wide findings and caveats: Compared with CD4+, CD8+ T cells on average had more expanded clones. CD4+ and CD8+ blood T cells expanded clonally by week 6 at 0.1 to 3.0 mg/kg.

Profiling relied on immunoSEQ multiplex PCR, and the TCRdb table lists in-frame clones only, not all of them. This table has roughly 100,000 clones, roughly nine tenths appearing once. With regard to this clone: What it binds is not known.

The germline V gene has CDR1 MNHNS and CDR2 SASEGT. CDR3 length: 12 amino acids. The origin of this receptor is an adult with an advanced solid tumor such as melanoma, head and neck, liver or kidney cancer. V is TRBV6-1 and J is TRBJ1-5, with 7 bases matching TRBD1. This specimen consisted of CD4+ or CD8+ T cells sorted from blood, obtained in a trial of the OX40 agonist ivuxolimab. CDR3 in amino acids: CASRDSHQPQHF. The CDR3 bases are TGTGCTAGCCGGGACAGCCATCAGCCCCAGCATTTT.